The T cell receptor beta chain described here comes from a study of spatial heterogeneity in lung cancer. Whole-study findings and limits: Ubiquitous, expanded tumor-derived TCRs were more frequently observed in blood at resection than at follow-up.

Described time point: sample taken at primary tumor resection. Whole RNA obtained from tumor, nontumor lung or frozen PBMC underwent sequencing without sorting. Many counts were recorded for this clonotype. The target antigen is unknown. There are 15 residues in the CDR3. Trimming left V 0 bases short and J 7 bases short, with 13 bases between. CDR1 is MNHEY, CDR2 SVGAGI, per germline. TCRdb recomputed calls from the 5' RACE reads with MiXCR, one row per CDR3 protein. Here the sample spans 75,000 to 85,000 distinct CDR3 sequences, around 21% being singletons. Sequenced here: PBMCs, sampled at surgery. The receptor was derived from a male donor with early-stage non-small cell lung cancer. The chain joins TRBV6-5 to TRBJ1-5, with D perhaps matching TRBD1 (5 bases). CDR3 bases: TGTGCCAGCAGTTACTCCCTCTCGGGGGGGCAGCCCCAGCATTTT. It translates to CASSYSLSGGQPQHF.